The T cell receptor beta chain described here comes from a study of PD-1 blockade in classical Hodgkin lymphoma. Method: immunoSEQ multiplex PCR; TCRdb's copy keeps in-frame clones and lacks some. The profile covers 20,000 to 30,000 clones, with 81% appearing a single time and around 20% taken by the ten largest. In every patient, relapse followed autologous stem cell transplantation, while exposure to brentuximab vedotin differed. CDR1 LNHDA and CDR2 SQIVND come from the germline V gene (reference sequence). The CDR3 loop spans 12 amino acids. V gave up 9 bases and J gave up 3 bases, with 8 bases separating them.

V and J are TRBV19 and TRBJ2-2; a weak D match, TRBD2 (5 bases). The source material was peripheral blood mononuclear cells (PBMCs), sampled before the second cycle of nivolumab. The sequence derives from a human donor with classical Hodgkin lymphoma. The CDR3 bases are TGTGCCAGCCCCGGGGACACCGGGGAGCTGTTTTTT. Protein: CASPGDTGELFF.